This is a list of T cell receptor beta chains from one sample in a study of cytomegalovirus exposure and HLA in healthy donors. Data came from immunoSEQ multiplex PCR; TCRdb stores just in-frame clones and leaves some out. There are 35,000 to 50,000 clones in the sample; roughly half occur only once, and around an eighth lies in the top ten. The sequenced sample was PBMCs. The receptor source for this set is a human donor in good health. CDR3s include the opening cysteine and the closing phenylalanine or tryptophan. The order of the fields is clone size, V gene, J gene, D gene, CDR3 length, CDR3 DNA, CDR3 protein. The D gene is left open where the match is weak. Where a row states a size, it is once, few, many or the class of an expanded clone; other rows omit it.

>NA|TRBV7-8|TRBJ1-6|NA|14
TGTGCCAGCAGCTTAGGGCAGCGTAATTCACCCCTCCACTTT
CASSLGQRNSPLHF
>NA|TRBV7-3|TRBJ2-5|TRBD1|13
TGTGCCAGCCGCCAAGGGGGCGCGGAGACCCAGTACTTC
CASRQGGAETQYF
>NA|TRBV30|TRBJ2-3|NA|11
TGTGCCTGGAGTCGTGCGAATACGCAGTATTTT
CAWSRANTQYF
>NA|TRBV14|TRBJ2-5|TRBD2|18
TGTGCCAGCAGCCACTCCCCTCTCGCAGCGGGAGGGGGAGAGACCCAGTACTTC
CASSHSPLAAGGGETQYF
>NA|TRBV19|TRBJ2-7|NA|15
TGTGCCAGTAGTATAGATCTATCACAGGCCTACGAGCAGTACTTC
CASSIDLSQAYEQYF
>NA|TRBV6-5|TRBJ1-5|NA|15
TGTGCCAGCAGTCGGCGCGGTTATAGCAATCAGCCCCAGCATTTT
CASSRRGYSNQPQHF
>few|TRBV5-1|TRBJ1-5|NA|15
TGCGCCAGCAGCCTTGTGCAGGCGAGCAATCAGCCCCAGCATTTT
CASSLVQASNQPQHF
>NA|TRBV7-9|TRBJ2-3|NA|15
TGTGCCAGCAGCTTAGCGTTGGCCCGCACAGATACGCAGTATTTT
CASSLALARTDTQYF
>NA|TRBV11-1|TRBJ2-7|TRBD1|15
TGTGCCAGCAGCTTCGGGGACAGTAAAGGCTACGAGCAGTACTTC
CASSFGDSKGYEQYF
>NA|TRBV7-2|TRBJ2-3|TRBD2|18
TGTGCCAGCAGCTTAGATCCGGTGGCTAGCGGGGGGCGAGCTACGCAGTATTTT
CASSLDPVASGGRATQYF
>NA|TRBV11-2|TRBJ2-5|NA|16
TGTGCCAGCAGCCCCGGGAATACAGGGTACCAAGAGACCCAGTACTTC
CASSPGNTGYQETQYF
>NA|TRBV9|TRBJ2-7|NA|12
TGTGCCAGCAGCCAAGACGGGAAGGGTACTGTCTTC
CASSQDGKGTVF
>NA|TRBV4-3|TRBJ2-7|NA|13
TGCGCCAGCAGCCAAGGAAACTTCTACGAGCAGTACTTC
CASSQGNFYEQYF
>NA|TRBV28|TRBJ2-2|NA|13
TGTGCCAGCAGTTTACGGGTTACCGGGGAGCTGTTTTTT
CASSLRVTGELFF
>NA|TRBV19|TRBJ2-2|TRBD1|16
TGTGCCACTAGGGACAGGGGCCGCTCGGGCACCGGGGAGCTGTTTTTT
CATRDRGRSGTGELFF
>few|TRBV7-3|TRBJ2-3|NA|17
TGTGCCAGCAGCTTAAGGGGGTCGGGACACCTCACAGATACGCAGTATTTT
CASSLRGSGHLTDTQYF
>few|TRBV4-1|TRBJ1-2|NA|16
TGCGCCAGCAGCCCAACCCCAAGGGGCGCGGTGTATGGCTACACCTTC
CASSPTPRGAVYGYTF
>NA|TRBV29-1|TRBJ1-5|TRBD1|13
TGCAGCGTCCAGGACAGGGCAGATCAGCCCCAGCATTTT
CSVQDRADQPQHF
>NA|TRBV7-9|TRBJ1-1|TRBD1|14
TGTGCCAGCAGAGGCTCAGGGGGCGGCACTGAAGCTTTCTTT
CASRGSGGGTEAFF
>NA|TRBV7-2|TRBJ2-7|NA|11
TGTGCCAGCAGCACTTCCTACGAGCAGTACTTC
CASSTSYEQYF
>NA|TRBV7-9|TRBJ2-7|TRBD2|17
TGTGCCAGCAGCTTAGGTTCCGGGGGGGAGGGTAGCTACGAGCAGTACTTC
CASSLGSGGEGSYEQYF
>NA|TRBV28|TRBJ2-7|TRBD2|22
TGTGCCAGCAGTTTGGGGCCGCAGGGGGTAACTAGCGGGTCCGGAGGTAGGGACGAGCAGTACTTC
CASSLGPQGVTSGSGGRDEQYF
>NA|TRBV19|TRBJ2-7|NA|16
TGTGCCAACTCATACGAGCCAGGGTCAGAGTTCGGCGAGCAGTACTTC
CANSYEPGSEFGEQYF
>NA|TRBV18|TRBJ2-7|TRBD2|17
TGTGCCAGCTCACCACGTCTCGGGTCCGAACGCGGGGGCGAGCAGTACTTC
CASSPRLGSERGGEQYF
>NA|TRBV7-6|TRBJ2-3|TRBD2|16
TGTGCCAGCAGCCCGCGGGAGAGGGTCGTCGCAGATACGCAGTATTTT
CASSPRERVVADTQYF
>NA|TRBV2|TRBJ2-3|NA|14
TGTGCCAGTTCTAGGGGAACCATCACAGATACGCAGTATTTT
CASSRGTITDTQYF
>NA|TRBV9|TRBJ2-1|NA|13
TGTGCCAGCAGCGTAGGATTAACTAGTGAGCAGTTCTTC
CASSVGLTSEQFF
>NA|TRBV7-8|TRBJ1-6|NA|15
TGTGCCAGCAGCTTGAGTGATAGTTATAATTCACCCCTCCACTTT
CASSLSDSYNSPLHF
>NA|TRBV7-3|TRBJ2-1|TRBD2|14
TGTGCCAGCAGCCCCATAGCGGGATACAATGAGCAGTTCTTC
CASSPIAGYNEQFF
>NA|TRBV6-5|TRBJ1-6|NA|14
TGTGCCAGCAGTTACTCGTCAGATAATTCACCCCTCCACTTT
CASSYSSDNSPLHF
>NA|TRBV10-3|TRBJ2-5|NA|15
TGTGCCATCAGTGAGGGCGCAGGTCCCACGGAGACCCAGTACTTC
CAISEGAGPTETQYF
>NA|TRBV7-2|TRBJ2-1|NA|14
TGTGCCAGCAGCTTATTGGGAGGGGGCAATGAGCAGTTCTTC
CASSLLGGGNEQFF
>NA|TRBV18|TRBJ1-5|NA|18
TGTGCCAGCTCACCACCGGAGGGCGAGGCAAATAGCAATCAGCCCCAGCATTTT
CASSPPEGEANSNQPQHF
>NA|TRBV6-6|TRBJ1-2|NA|11
TGTGCCAGCAGGACAGCCATTGGGTGCACCTTC
CASRTAIGCTF
>hyperexpanded|TRBV27|TRBJ2-1|NA|14
TGTGCCAGCAGTTTAGGGGCGGGGTATAATGAGCAGTTCTTC
CASSLGAGYNEQFF
>few|TRBV7-6|TRBJ2-2|NA|14
TGTGCCAGCAGCTTAGTCCCCCCTACCGGGGAGCTGTTTTTT
CASSLVPPTGELFF
>few|TRBV5-1|TRBJ2-1|NA|13
TGCGCCAGCAGCCCGACTCAAGACTATGAGCAGTTCTTC
CASSPTQDYEQFF
>NA|TRBV30|TRBJ1-5|NA|13
TGTGCCTGGTCCGCGGGGGGCAGGCAGCCCCAGCATTTT
CAWSAGGRQPQHF
>NA|TRBV19|TRBJ1-2|TRBD1|17
TGTGCCAGTAGTATAGAAGGCTTGGGACAGTCCGGCTATGGCTACACCTTC
CASSIEGLGQSGYGYTF
>few|TRBV9|TRBJ2-3|TRBD2|21
TGTGCCAGCAGCCCGCGCCGGAAGAATGCGGGAGGGAGTAAACCCACAGATACGCAGTATTTT
CASSPRRKNAGGSKPTDTQYF
>NA|TRBV11-2|TRBJ2-5|TRBD1|15
TGTGCCAGCAGCCTCGGGGACAGGGACCAAGAGACCCAGTACTTC
CASSLGDRDQETQYF
>few|TRBV15|TRBJ2-1|TRBD2|17
TGTGCCACCAGCAGTGGGAGCGGGGGGGCCGTTGCCAATGAGCAGTTCTTC
CATSSGSGGAVANEQFF
>NA|TRBV10-3|TRBJ1-2|TRBD1|15
TGTGCCATCAGCGAACAGGGGCCCTCTTACTATGGCTACACCTTC
CAISEQGPSYYGYTF
>NA|TRBV9|TRBJ2-1|NA|12
TGTGCCAGCGGTGAGGGGGTACATGAGCAGTTCTTC
CASGEGVHEQFF
>NA|TRBV6-6|TRBJ1-4|NA|16
TGTGCCAGCAGTTACGCCACCAGTGCAACTAATGAAAAACTGTTTTTT
CASSYATSATNEKLFF
>few|TRBV27|TRBJ1-4|NA|15
TGTGCCAGCAGCTCTGGTGGAGTGGCTAATGAAAAACTGTTTTTT
CASSSGGVANEKLFF